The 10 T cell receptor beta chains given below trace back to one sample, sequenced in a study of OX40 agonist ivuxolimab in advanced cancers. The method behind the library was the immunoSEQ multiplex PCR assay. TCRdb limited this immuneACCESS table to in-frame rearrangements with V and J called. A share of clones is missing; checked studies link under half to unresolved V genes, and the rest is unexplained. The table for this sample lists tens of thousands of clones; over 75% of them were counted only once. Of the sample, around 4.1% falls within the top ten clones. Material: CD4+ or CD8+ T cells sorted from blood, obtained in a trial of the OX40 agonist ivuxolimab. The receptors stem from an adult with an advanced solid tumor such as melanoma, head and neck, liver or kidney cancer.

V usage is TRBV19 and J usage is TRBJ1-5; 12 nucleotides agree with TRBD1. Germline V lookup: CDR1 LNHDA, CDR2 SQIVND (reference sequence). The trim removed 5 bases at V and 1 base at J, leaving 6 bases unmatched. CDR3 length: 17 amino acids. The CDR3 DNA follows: TGTGCCAGTAGTGCCGGGACAGGGGGCTCGAGCAATCAGCCCCAGCATTTT. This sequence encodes CASSAGTGGSSNQPQHF. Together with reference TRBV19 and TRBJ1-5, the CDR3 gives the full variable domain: DGGITQSPKYLFRKEGQNVTLSCEQNLNHDAMYWYRQDPGQGLRLIYYSQIVNDFQKGDIAEGYSVSREKKESFPLTVTSAQKNPTAFYLCASSAGTGGSSNQPQHFGDGTRLSIL.

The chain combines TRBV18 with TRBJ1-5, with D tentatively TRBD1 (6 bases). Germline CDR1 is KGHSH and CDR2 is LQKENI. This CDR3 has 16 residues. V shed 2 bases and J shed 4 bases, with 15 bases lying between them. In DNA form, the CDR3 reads TGTGCCAGCTCACCAGGAGGAGGGGGTAGGAATCAGCCCCAGCATTTT. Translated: CASSPGGGGRNQPQHF.

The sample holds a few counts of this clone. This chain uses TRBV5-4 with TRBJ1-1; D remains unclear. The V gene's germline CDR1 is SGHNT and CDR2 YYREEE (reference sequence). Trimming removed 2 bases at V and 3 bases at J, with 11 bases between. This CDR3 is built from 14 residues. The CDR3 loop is CASSFRGGDTEAFF. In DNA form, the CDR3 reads TGTGCCAGCAGCTTTCGTGGTGGAGACACTGAAGCTTTCTTT. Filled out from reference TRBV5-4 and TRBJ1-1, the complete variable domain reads ETGVTQSPTHLIKTRGQQVTLRCSSQSGHNTVSWYQQALGQGPQFIFQYYREEENGRGNFPPRFSGLQFPNYSSELNVNALELDDSALYLCASSFRGGDTEAFFGQGTRLTVV.

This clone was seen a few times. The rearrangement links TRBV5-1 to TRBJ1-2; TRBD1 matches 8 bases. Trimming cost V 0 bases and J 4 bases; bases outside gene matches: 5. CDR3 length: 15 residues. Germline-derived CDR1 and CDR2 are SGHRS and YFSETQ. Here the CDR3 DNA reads TGCGCCAGCAGCTTGGCCCAGGGGGCCCTCTATGGCTACACCTTC. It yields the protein CASSLAQGALYGYTF.

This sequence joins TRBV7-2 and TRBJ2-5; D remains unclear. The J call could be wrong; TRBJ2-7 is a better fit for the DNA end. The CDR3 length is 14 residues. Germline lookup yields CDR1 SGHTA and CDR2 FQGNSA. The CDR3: CASSLGPSSYEQYF. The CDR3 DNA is TGTGCCAGCAGCTTGGGCCCCTCCTCCTACGAGCAGTACTTC.

The CDR3 nucleotides are TGTGCCAGCAGACAACCTACCGGCGTAGGTGGAGCTGAAGCTTTCTTT. It yields the protein CASRQPTGVGGAEAFF. The chain has TRBV28 and TRBJ1-1, with D uncertain. The V end was cut by 6 bases, the J end by 6 bases, with 23 bases between. CDR3 length: 16 residues. Germline assignment: CDR1 MDHEN and CDR2 SYDVKM.

CDR3: CAWRPPGQGRETQYF. CDR3 nucleotides: TGTGCCTGGAGGCCCCCGGGACAAGGGAGGGAGACCCAGTACTTC. The gene calls are TRBV30 and TRBJ2-5, with D tentatively TRBD1 or TRBD2 (6 bases each). Deletions cut 3 bases from V and 5 bases from J, with 19 bases between. This CDR3 has 15 residues. The germline CDR1 and CDR2 sequences are GTSNPN and SVGIG (reference sequence).

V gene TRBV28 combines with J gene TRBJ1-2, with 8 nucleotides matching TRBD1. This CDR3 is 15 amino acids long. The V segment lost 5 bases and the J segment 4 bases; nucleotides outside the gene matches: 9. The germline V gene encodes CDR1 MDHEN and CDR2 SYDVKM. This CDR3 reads CASSPPGQDLYGYTF. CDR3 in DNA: TGTGCCAGCAGTCCTCCGGGACAGGACCTCTATGGCTACACCTTC.

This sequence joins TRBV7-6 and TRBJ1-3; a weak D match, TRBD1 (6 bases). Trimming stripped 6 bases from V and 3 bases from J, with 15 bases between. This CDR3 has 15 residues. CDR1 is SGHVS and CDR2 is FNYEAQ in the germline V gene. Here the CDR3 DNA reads TGTGCCAGCAGTTTCACGGGGGGCTTTGGAAACACCATATATTTT. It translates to CASSFTGGFGNTIYF.

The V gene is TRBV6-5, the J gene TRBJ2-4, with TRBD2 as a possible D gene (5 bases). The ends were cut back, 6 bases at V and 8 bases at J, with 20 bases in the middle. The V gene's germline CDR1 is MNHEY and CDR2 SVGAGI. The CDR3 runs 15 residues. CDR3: CASSLKGLYTDIQYF. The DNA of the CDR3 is TGTGCCAGCAGCCTCAAAGGACTCTACACGGACATTCAGTACTTC.